This entry describes one TCR beta chain. Its antigen is unknown. The data originate from a study of CD8 T cells in Susac syndrome. Background on the study: Among sequenced Susac syndrome patients, 5 or 6 had active disease and eight were in remission.

The authors reverse transcribed about 0.5 to 1 ug RNA with random hexamers. Across 54 Vbeta and 13 Jbeta, immunoSEQ multiplex PCR amplified TCR beta CDR3. Each CDR3 protein is one row after TCRdb ran MiXCR on the immunoSEQ multiplex PCR reads. Of 150,000 or so distinct CDR3 sequences listed, 85% to 95% were seen once; the top ten hold 0.16%. V lost 4 bases, J lost 5 bases, and 6 bases stayed unmatched. CDR1 and CDR2 (germline): LGHDT, YNNKEL (reference sequence). There are 14 residues in the CDR3. Study-level findings and limits: The CD4+ T cell repertoires, which came from Susac syndrome patients, showed no sign of clonal expansion.

The receptor was isolated from a human donor with Susac syndrome. The sequenced sample was CD4+ T cells from PBMCs. V usage is TRBV3-1 and J usage is TRBJ2-3; 7 bases are shared with TRBD1. CDR3 sequence reads: CASSLRQGVDTQYF. The DNA for the CDR3 is TGTGCCAGCAGCCTCAGACAGGGAGTAGATACGCAGTATTTT.